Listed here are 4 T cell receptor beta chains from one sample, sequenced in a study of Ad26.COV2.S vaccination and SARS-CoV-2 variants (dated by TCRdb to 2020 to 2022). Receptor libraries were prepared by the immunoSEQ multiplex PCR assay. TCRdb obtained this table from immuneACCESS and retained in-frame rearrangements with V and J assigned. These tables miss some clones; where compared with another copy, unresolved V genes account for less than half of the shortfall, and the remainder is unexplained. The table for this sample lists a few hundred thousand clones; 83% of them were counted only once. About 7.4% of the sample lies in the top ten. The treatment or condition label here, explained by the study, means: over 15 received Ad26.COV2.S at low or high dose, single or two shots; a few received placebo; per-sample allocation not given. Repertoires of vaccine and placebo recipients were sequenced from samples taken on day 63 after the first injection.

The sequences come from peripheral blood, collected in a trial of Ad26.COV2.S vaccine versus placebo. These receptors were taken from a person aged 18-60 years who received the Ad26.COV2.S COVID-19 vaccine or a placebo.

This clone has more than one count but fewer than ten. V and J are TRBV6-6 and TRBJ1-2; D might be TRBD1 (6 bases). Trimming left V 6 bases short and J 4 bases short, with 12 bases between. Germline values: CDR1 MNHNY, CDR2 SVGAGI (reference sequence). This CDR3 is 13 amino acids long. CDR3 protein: CASRGSDSYGYTF. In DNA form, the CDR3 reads TGTGCCAGCAGGGGCTCGGACAGCTATGGCTACACCTTC.

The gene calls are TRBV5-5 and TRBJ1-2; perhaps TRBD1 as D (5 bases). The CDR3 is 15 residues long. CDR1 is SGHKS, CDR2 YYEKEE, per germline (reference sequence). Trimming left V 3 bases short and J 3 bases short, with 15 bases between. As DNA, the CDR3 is TGTGCCAGCAGCTATAGGGAGGAGGGGTACTATGGCTACACCTTC. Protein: CASSYREEGYYGYTF. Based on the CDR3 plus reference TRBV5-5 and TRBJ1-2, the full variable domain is DAGVTQSPTHLIKTRGQQVTLRCSPISGHKSVSWYQQVLGQGPQFIFQYYEKEERGRGNFPDRFSARQFPNYSSELNVNALLLGDSALYLCASSYREEGYYGYTFGSGTRLTVV.

CDR3 DNA: TGTGCGCCGGGCCTAGGGGAAAAACTGTTTTTT. This sequence encodes CAPGLGEKLFF. This sequence joins TRBV19 and TRBJ1-4; D not certain. The germline gives CDR1 LNHDA, CDR2 SQIVND (reference sequence). The CDR3 length is 11 residues.

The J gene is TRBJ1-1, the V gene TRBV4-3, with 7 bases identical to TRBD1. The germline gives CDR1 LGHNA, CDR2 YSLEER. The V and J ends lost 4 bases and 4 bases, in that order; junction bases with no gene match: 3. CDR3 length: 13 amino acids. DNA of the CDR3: TGCGCCAGCAGCCGTCAGGGGGTCACTGAAGCTTTCTTT. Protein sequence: CASSRQGVTEAFF.